Listed here are 26 T cell receptor beta chains from one sample, sequenced in a study of T cell changes during pregnancy in multiple sclerosis. The assay was immunoSEQ multiplex PCR, and TCRdb's table has in-frame clones only and misses some. The repertoire holds 85,000 to 90,000 clones, with around 94% as singletons. The starting material was peripheral blood, obtained after pregnancy. The receptors were gathered from a female donor in good health, enrolled as a control in a pregnancy study.

This clone showed up just once. The J gene is TRBJ2-3, the V gene TRBV6-1; tentatively, D is TRBD1 (5 bases). This CDR3 contains 16 residues. Germline loops: CDR1 MNHNS, CDR2 SASEGT. The ends were cut back, 0 bases at V and 4 bases at J, with 14 bases in the middle. CDR3 amino acids: CASSEAYQGLPDTQYF. CDR3 DNA sequence: TGTGCCAGCAGTGAAGCGTATCAGGGCCTCCCAGATACGCAGTATTTT.

The V call is TRBV18, the J call TRBJ2-7; 8 bases are shared with TRBD1. Germline CDR1 KGHSH, CDR2 LQKENI. The CDR3 is made up of 14 amino acids. J was trimmed by 0 bases and V by 5 bases; bases with no gene match: 3. CDR3 DNA: TGTGCCAGCTCAAAGACAGGGGACTCCTACGAGCAGTACTTC. This translates into CASSKTGDSYEQYF.

The chain is built from TRBV7-8 and TRBJ2-7, with 8 positions matching TRBD2. From germline, CDR1 is SGHVS and CDR2 FQNEAQ. Unmatched junction bases numbered 9, after V lost 5 bases and J lost 6 bases. CDR3 length equals 14 residues. Here the CDR3 reads CASSPGGRGGEQYF. CDR3 in DNA: TGTGCCAGCAGCCCGGGGGGGAGGGGAGGCGAGCAGTACTTC.

The chain combines TRBV7-9 with TRBJ2-1; 7 bases align to TRBD2. With 0 bases clipped from V and 4 bases from J, the junction kept 3 bases outside the gene matches. Germline CDR1 and CDR2: SEHNR and FQNEAQ (reference sequence). CDR3 length equals 15 residues. CDR3 nucleotide sequence: TGTGCCAGCAGCTTAGCGGGAGGGCCTTACAATGAGCAGTTCTTC. Amino acid sequence: CASSLAGGPYNEQFF.

As regards this clone: The same CDR3 also results from other DNA sequences found in this sample. The CDR3 loop is CASSSGETQYF. Written as DNA, the CDR3 is TGTGCCAGCAGCTCCGGAGAGACCCAGTACTTC. The chain has TRBV7-7 and TRBJ2-5, with D hard to call. Germline V gene sequence: CDR1 SSHAT, CDR2 FNYEAQ (reference sequence). The CDR3 loop spans 11 amino acids. Trimming shortened V by 4 bases and J by 4 bases, and 4 bases separated the two germline ends.

J is TRBJ1-4 and V is TRBV5-1; unclear D gene. The germline V gene encodes CDR1 SGHRS and CDR2 YFSETQ. With 1 base removed from V and 6 bases from J, the gap between germline ends came to 7 bases. The CDR3 contains 13 residues. DNA for the CDR3: TGCGCCAGCAGCTTGTTTCAGGATGAAAAACTGTTTTTT. It is translated as CASSLFQDEKLFF.

The V and J genes are TRBV29-1 and TRBJ2-4; TRBD1 agrees at 9 bases. Germline CDR1 SQVTM, CDR2 ANQGSEA. The length of the CDR3 is 13 residues. Trimming cost V 0 bases and J 10 bases; bases outside gene matches: 4. Here the CDR3 DNA reads TGCAGCGTTGAAGAACAGGGGGCTGGGATTCAGTACTTC. Encoded protein: CSVEEQGAGIQYF.

CDR3 in amino acids: CASSPGQGEGYTF. Written as DNA, the CDR3 is TGCGCCAGCAGCCCCGGACAGGGGGAGGGCTACACCTTC. V gene TRBV5-1 combines with J gene TRBJ1-2; 10 bases are a match to TRBD1. The CDR3 sequence is 13 residues long. The germline CDR1 and CDR2 sequences are SGHRS and YFSETQ. V lost 4 bases, J lost 8 bases, and 5 bases stayed unmatched.

The rearrangement uses TRBV6-1 and TRBJ2-1, with 7 bases lining up with TRBD1. CDR3 length: 13 residues. Germline loops: CDR1 MNHNS, CDR2 SASEGT. V shed 5 bases, J shed 8 bases, and the junction held 6 bases outside the gene matches. CDR3 nucleotides: TGTGCCAGCAGTATGAACCAGGGGGATGAGCAGTTCTTC. Translation: CASSMNQGDEQFF.

The genes are TRBV6-1 and TRBJ2-7; 12 bases match TRBD1. Per the germline V gene, CDR1 is MNHNS and CDR2 is SASEGT. The junction had 9 bases not matched to a gene; V was cut back by 0 bases and J by 6 bases. The CDR3 runs to 17 residues. In DNA, the CDR3 is TGTGCCAGCAGTGAAGCTGGCCTTGGGACAGGGGGCCGCGAGCAGTACTTC. This encodes CASSEAGLGTGGREQYF.

The chain joins TRBV5-1 to TRBJ1-5, with D perhaps matching TRBD1 (5 bases). The CDR3 loop spans 15 amino acids. V was shortened by 0 bases and J by 3 bases, with 10 bases between the two germline ends. Per germline, CDR1 SGHRS and CDR2 YFSETQ. CDR3 region: CASSLDQGSNQPQHF. In DNA, the CDR3 is TGCGCCAGCAGCTTGGATCAGGGCTCCAATCAGCCCCAGCATTTT.

This sequence joins TRBV7-2 and TRBJ2-2; 12 positions match TRBD2. The germline gives CDR1 SGHTA, CDR2 FQGNSA. V was clipped by 5 bases and J by 3 bases; unmatched bases: 7. The CDR3 length is 17 residues. The CDR3 loop reads CASSPTSGRIHTGELFF. The CDR3 nucleotides are TGTGCCAGCAGCCCGACTAGCGGGAGAATCCACACCGGGGAGCTGTTTTTT.

The J gene is TRBJ2-5, the V gene TRBV25-1; TRBD1 agrees at 9 bases. V lost 4 bases, J lost 0 bases, and 6 bases stayed unmatched. Germline assignment: CDR1 MGHDK and CDR2 SYGVNS. The CDR3 runs to 16 residues. The CDR3 is CASSGGNRGHQETQYF. The DNA for the CDR3 is TGTGCCAGCAGTGGGGGTAACAGGGGGCACCAAGAGACCCAGTACTTC.

The CDR3 DNA follows: TGTGCCTGGAGTCCAAGGACAGGGGATGGTTCACCCCTCCACTTT. Protein: CAWSPRTGDGSPLHF. The rearrangement uses TRBV30 and TRBJ1-6; 9 bases match TRBD1. The CDR3 covers 15 residues. Germline V gives CDR1 GTSNPN, CDR2 SVGIG (reference sequence). Trimming took 2 bases from V and 9 from J; bases not matched to a gene: 8.

The chain couples TRBV1 to TRBJ1-5; TRBD1, as called in the table, went unchecked against the DNA. TRBV1 is a pseudogene segment. The CDR3 loop spans 18 amino acids. CDR3: CTSSLVGGDRATNQPQHF. In DNA form, the CDR3 reads TGCACCAGCAGCCTCGTGGGCGGAGACAGGGCTACTAATCAGCCCCAGCATTTT.

The CDR3 coding sequence is TGTGCCAGCAGTCACGGGACAGGGGTTTACAATGAGCAGTTCTTC. This translates into CASSHGTGVYNEQFF. The chain carries TRBV28 and TRBJ2-1; the match to TRBD1 covers 10 bases. CDR3 length: 15 residues. The J segment lost 4 bases and the V segment lost 5 bases, leaving 5 bases of the junction unmatched. In germline, CDR1 is MDHEN, CDR2 SYDVKM.

The chain is built from TRBV27 and TRBJ1-1; D ambiguous. CDR1 MNHEY and CDR2 SMNVEV come from the germline V gene (reference sequence). This CDR3 comprises 16 residues. The V and J ends lost 0 bases and 2 bases respectively, with 13 bases between them. This CDR3 reads CASSLSYPGRNTEAFF. CDR3 bases: TGTGCCAGCAGTTTATCGTATCCAGGAAGAAACACTGAAGCTTTCTTT.

This clone was seen a few times. J is TRBJ2-3 and V is TRBV29-1, with D possibly matching TRBD2 (5 bases). This CDR3 spans 13 amino acids. Germline assignment: CDR1 SQVTM and CDR2 ANQGSEA. Trimming removed 5 bases from V and 0 bases from J, with 9 bases in between. The CDR3 DNA sequence: TGCAGCGTTTCACTAGATAGCACAGATACGCAGTATTTT. Translation: CSVSLDSTDTQYF.

This chain uses TRBV5-1 with TRBJ2-7; TRBD2 agrees at 16 bases. The CDR3 loop spans 20 amino acids. J was trimmed by 6 bases and V by 1 base; bases with no gene match: 16. The germline gives CDR1 SGHRS, CDR2 YFSETQ. Here the CDR3 reads CASSLQTGTSGRAPTGEQYF. The CDR3 DNA reads TGCGCCAGCAGCTTGCAGACCGGGACTAGCGGGAGGGCCCCTACGGGCGAGCAGTACTTC.

This clone was observed a few times. The J gene is TRBJ2-6, the V gene TRBV19; D is unclear. Germline CDR1 and CDR2: LNHDA and SQIVND (reference sequence). The CDR3 extends over 16 amino acids. V lost 3 bases, J lost 0 bases, and 9 bases lay in between. The CDR3 region has the DNA TGTGCCAGTAGTATCCTACTGAGCTCTGGGGCCAACGTCCTGACTTTC. This sequence encodes CASSILLSSGANVLTF.

This chain links TRBV4-1 with TRBJ2-3; D uncertain. The CDR3 is made up of 15 amino acids. Trimming removed 1 base at V and 3 bases at J, with 11 bases between. Germline lookup yields CDR1 MGHRA and CDR2 YSYEKL. In nucleotides, the CDR3 is TGCGCCAGCAGCCAAGCGGGTCGTATGACAGATACGCAGTATTTT. This translates into CASSQAGRMTDTQYF.

The chain employs TRBV28 and TRBJ2-7; no clear D gene. From germline, CDR1 is MDHEN and CDR2 SYDVKM. This CDR3 is built from 13 residues. Between the trimmed V and J ends, which lost 8 bases and 5 bases, there was a span of 16 bases. CDR3 sequence: CASGSGPRDEQYF. For the CDR3, the DNA is TGTGCCAGCGGATCTGGGCCCCGAGACGAGCAGTACTTC. Full variable domain (remainder filled in from reference TRBV28 and TRBJ2-7): DVKVTQSSRYLVKRTGEKVFLECVQDMDHENMFWYRQDPGLGLRLIYFSYDVKMKEKGDIPEGYSVSREKKERFSLILESASTNQTSMYLCASGSGPRDEQYFGPGTRLTVT.

This clone was seen more than once but under ten times. J is TRBJ1-4 and V is TRBV2; TRBD1 might be the D (5 bases). Germline V gives CDR1 SNHLY, CDR2 FYNNEI. Trimming took 7 bases from V and 8 from J, leaving 11 bases between them. The CDR3 consists of 12 residues. In nucleotides, the CDR3 is TGTGCCAGCAACCAGGGTGGAGAAAAACTGTTTTTT. Amino acids: CASNQGGEKLFF.

The rearrangement joins TRBV10-3 to TRBJ1-4, with a tentative D call TRBD1 (6 bases). In germline, CDR1 is ENHRY, CDR2 SYGVKD. The ends were cut back, 0 bases at V and 6 bases at J, with 11 bases in the middle. CDR3 length: 15 amino acids. The CDR3 here is CAISESRGSDEKLFF. The CDR3 coding sequence is TGTGCCATCAGTGAGTCAAGGGGGTCAGATGAAAAACTGTTTTTT.

The genes are TRBV5-1 and TRBJ1-4; the match to TRBD1 covers 9 bases. The V gene's germline CDR1 is SGHRS and CDR2 YFSETQ. The CDR3 length is 14 residues. With 3 bases clipped from V and 7 bases from J, the junction kept 4 bases outside the gene matches. As DNA, the CDR3 is TGCGCCAGCAGCTGGGGACAGGGAAGTGAAAAACTGTTTTTT. As protein: CASSWGQGSEKLFF.

Written as DNA, the CDR3 is TGTGCCAGCAGCGCCGGGACAGGCTATGAAAAACTGTTTTTT. This codes for CASSAGTGYEKLFF. The rearrangement uses TRBV11-2 and TRBJ1-4, with 8 bases that match TRBD1. The CDR3 has 14 residues. Germline V gives CDR1 SGHAT, CDR2 FQNNGV. Trimming removed 5 bases from V and 6 bases from J; junction bases left unmatched: 5.